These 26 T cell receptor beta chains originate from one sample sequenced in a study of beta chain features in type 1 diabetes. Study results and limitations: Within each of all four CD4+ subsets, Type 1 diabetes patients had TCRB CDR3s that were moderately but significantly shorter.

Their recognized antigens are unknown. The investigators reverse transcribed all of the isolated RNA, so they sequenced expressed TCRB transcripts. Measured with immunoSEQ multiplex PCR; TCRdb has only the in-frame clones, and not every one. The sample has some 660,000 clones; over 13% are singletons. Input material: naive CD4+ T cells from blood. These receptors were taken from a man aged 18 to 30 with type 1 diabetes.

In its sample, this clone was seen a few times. CDR3 in amino acids: CASSQTLAGGPEDYNEQFF. CDR3 DNA: TGCGCCAGCAGTCAAACTCTAGCGGGAGGGCCGGAAGACTACAATGAGCAGTTCTTC. This chain links TRBV23-1 with TRBJ2-1; 12 bases match TRBD2. TRBV23-1 is an ORF for which the function is uncertain. The CDR3 is 19 residues long. V lost 2 bases to trimming and J lost 3 bases; unmatched junction nucleotides: 11.

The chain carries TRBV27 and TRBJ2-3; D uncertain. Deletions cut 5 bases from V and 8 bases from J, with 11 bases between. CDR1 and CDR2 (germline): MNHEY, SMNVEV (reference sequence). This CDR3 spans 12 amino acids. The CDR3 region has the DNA TGTGCCAGCAGTAGACAACGCGGTACGCAGTATTTT. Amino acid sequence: CASSRQRGTQYF.

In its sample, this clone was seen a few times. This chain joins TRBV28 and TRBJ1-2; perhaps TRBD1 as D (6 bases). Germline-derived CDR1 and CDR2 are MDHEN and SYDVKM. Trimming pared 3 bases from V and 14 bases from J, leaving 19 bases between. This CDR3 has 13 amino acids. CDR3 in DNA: TGTGCCAGCAGTTTCTTTCCGCCAGGGGTGGGAACCTTC. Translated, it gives CASSFFPPGVGTF.

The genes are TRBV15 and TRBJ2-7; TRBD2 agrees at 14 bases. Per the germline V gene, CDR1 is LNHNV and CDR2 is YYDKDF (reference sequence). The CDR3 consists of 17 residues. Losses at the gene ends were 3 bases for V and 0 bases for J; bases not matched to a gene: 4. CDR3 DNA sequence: TGTGCCACCAGCAGGGGACTAGCGGGAGAGAGCTCCTACGAGCAGTACTTC. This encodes CATSRGLAGESSYEQYF.

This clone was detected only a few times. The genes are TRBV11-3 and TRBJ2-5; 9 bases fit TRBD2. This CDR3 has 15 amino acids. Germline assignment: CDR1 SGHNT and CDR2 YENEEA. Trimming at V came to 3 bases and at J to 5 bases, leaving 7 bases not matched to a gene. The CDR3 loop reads CASSFSAGGRETQYF. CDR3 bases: TGTGCCAGCAGCTTCAGCGCGGGAGGGCGGGAGACCCAGTACTTC.

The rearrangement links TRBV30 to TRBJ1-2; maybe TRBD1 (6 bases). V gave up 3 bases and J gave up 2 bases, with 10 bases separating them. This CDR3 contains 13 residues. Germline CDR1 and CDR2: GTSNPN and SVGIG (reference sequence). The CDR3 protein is CAWSGGQNYGYTF. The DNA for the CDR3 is TGTGCCTGGAGCGGAGGACAGAACTATGGCTACACCTTC.

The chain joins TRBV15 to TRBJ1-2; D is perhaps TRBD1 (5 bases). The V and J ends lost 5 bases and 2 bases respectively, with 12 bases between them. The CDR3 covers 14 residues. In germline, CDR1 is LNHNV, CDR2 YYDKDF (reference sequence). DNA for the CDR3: TGTGCCACCAGCCCGGGGGACCGAAACTATGGCTACACCTTC. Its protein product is CATSPGDRNYGYTF.

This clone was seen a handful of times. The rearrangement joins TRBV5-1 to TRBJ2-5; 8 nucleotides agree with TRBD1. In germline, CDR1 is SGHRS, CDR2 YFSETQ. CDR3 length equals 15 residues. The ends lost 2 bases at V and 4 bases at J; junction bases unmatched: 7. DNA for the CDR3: TGCGCCAGCAGCTTAGGACAGGGATCCGTAGAGACCCAGTACTTC. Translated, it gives CASSLGQGSVETQYF.

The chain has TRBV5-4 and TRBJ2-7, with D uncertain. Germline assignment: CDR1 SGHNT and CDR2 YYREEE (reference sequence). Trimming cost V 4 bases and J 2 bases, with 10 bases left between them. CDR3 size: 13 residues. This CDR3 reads CASSPPGAYEQYF. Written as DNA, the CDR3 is TGTGCCAGCAGCCCTCCCGGTGCCTACGAGCAGTACTTC.

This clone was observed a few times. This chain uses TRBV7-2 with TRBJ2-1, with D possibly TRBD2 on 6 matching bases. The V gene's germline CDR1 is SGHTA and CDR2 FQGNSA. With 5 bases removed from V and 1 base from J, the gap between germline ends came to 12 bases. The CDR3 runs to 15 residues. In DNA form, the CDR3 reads TGTGCCAGCAGCCGCACTAGCCCTTCCTACAATGAGCAGTTCTTC. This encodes CASSRTSPSYNEQFF.

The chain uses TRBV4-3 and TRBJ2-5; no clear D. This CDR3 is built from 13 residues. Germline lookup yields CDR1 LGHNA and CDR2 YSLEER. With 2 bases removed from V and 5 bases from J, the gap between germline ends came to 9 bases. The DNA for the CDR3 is TGCGCCAGCAGCCAACTCTATGGGGAGACCCAGTACTTC. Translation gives CASSQLYGETQYF.

CDR3 protein: CASSLWAGSDTEAFF. The CDR3 nucleotides are TGTGCCAGCAGCTTATGGGCGGGATCGGACACTGAAGCTTTCTTT. V usage is TRBV7-3 and J usage is TRBJ1-1; unclear D gene. The V gene lost 2 bases and the J gene lost 3 bases, with 13 bases spanning the gap. From germline, CDR1 is SGHTA and CDR2 FQGTGA. This CDR3 contains 15 residues.

The CDR3 sequence is CASSPWQDRDYEQYF. The CDR3 DNA reads TGTGCCAGCAGCCCGTGGCAGGACAGGGACTACGAGCAGTACTTC. J is TRBJ2-7 and V is TRBV5-4; 8 nucleotides line up with TRBD1. Germline assignment: CDR1 SGHNT and CDR2 YYREEE (reference sequence). CDR3 length: 15 amino acids. V dropped 4 bases and J dropped 3; count of bases not matched to a gene: 9.

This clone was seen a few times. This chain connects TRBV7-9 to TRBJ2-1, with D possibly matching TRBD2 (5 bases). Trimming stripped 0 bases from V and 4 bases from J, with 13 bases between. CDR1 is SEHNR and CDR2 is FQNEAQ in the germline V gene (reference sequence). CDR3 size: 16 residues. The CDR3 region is CASSLAPNGEYNEQFF. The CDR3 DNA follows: TGTGCCAGCAGCTTAGCGCCGAACGGGGAGTACAATGAGCAGTTCTTC.

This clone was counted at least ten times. DNA for the CDR3: TGTGCCAGTAGTGCCTGGGGGTCGGAAGCTTTCTTT. Amino acid sequence: CASSAWGSEAFF. This sequence joins TRBV19 and TRBJ1-1, with D possibly being TRBD1 (5 bases). The CDR3 runs 12 residues. The V and J ends lost 5 bases and 8 bases respectively, with 12 bases between them. Germline V gene sequence: CDR1 LNHDA, CDR2 SQIVND (reference sequence). Full variable domain (remainder filled in from reference TRBV19 and TRBJ1-1): DGGITQSPKYLFRKEGQNVTLSCEQNLNHDAMYWYRQDPGQGLRLIYYSQIVNDFQKGDIAEGYSVSREKKESFPLTVTSAQKNPTAFYLCASSAWGSEAFFGQGTRLTVV.

This chain's CDR3 is CARTGAGGGTDTQYF. As DNA, the CDR3 is TGTGCGCGGACTGGAGCGGGAGGAGGCACAGATACGCAGTATTTT. The chain employs TRBV30 and TRBJ2-3; 9 nucleotides line up with TRBD2. Germline CDR1 is GTSNPN and CDR2 is SVGIG (reference sequence). The CDR3 runs to 15 residues.

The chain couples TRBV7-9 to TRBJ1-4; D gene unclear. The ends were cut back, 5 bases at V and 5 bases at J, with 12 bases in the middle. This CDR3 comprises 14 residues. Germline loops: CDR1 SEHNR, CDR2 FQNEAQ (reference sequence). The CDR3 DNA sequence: TGTGCCAGCAGCCGCAAGGGTAACAATGAAAAACTGTTTTTT. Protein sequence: CASSRKGNNEKLFF. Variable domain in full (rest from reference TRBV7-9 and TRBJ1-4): DTGVSQNPRHKITKRGQNVTFRCDPISEHNRLYWYRQTLGQGPEFLTYFQNEAQLEKSRLLSDRFSAERPKGSFSTLEIQRTEQGDSAMYLCASSRKGNNEKLFFGSGTQLSVL.

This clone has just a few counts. The CDR3 protein is CASSNLAVETQYF. The CDR3 DNA follows: TGTGCCAGCAGCAATCTAGCCGTAGAGACCCAGTACTTC. The rearrangement joins TRBV7-9 to TRBJ2-5; D is possibly TRBD2 (5 bases). CDR3 size: 13 residues. Trimming left V 5 bases short and J 4 bases short, with 11 bases between. Germline CDR1 reads SEHNR; CDR2 reads FQNEAQ (reference sequence).

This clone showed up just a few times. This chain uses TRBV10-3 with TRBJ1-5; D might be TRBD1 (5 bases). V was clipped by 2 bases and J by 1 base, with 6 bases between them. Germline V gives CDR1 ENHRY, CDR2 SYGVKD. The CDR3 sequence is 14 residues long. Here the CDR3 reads CAISEGDSNQPQHF. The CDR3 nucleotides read TGTGCCATCAGTGAGGGGGACAGCAATCAGCCCCAGCATTTT.

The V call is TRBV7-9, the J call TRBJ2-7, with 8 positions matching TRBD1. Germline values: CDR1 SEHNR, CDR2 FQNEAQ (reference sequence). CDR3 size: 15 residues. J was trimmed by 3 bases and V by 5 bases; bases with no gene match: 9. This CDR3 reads CASSIPRTGLYEQYF. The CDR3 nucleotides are TGTGCCAGCAGCATCCCGCGGACAGGGCTCTACGAGCAGTACTTC.

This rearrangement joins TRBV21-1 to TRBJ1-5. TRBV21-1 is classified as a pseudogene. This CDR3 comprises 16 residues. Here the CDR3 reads CASRNRQGGRSQPQHF. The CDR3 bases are TGTGCCAGCAGGAATCGACAGGGAGGGAGGAGTCAGCCCCAGCATTTT.

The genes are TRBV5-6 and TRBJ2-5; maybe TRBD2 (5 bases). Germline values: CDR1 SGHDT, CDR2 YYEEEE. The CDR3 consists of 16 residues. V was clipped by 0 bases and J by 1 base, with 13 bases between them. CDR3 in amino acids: CASSLGSSAIQETQYF. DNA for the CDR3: TGTGCCAGCAGCTTGGGGAGTAGCGCGATCCAAGAGACCCAGTACTTC.

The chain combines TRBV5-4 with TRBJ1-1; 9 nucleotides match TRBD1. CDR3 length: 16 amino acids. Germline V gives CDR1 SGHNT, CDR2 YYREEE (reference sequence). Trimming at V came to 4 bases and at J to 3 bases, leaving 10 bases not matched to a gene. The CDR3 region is CASSPGTGRGDTEAFF. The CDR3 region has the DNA TGTGCCAGCAGCCCCGGGACAGGGCGAGGGGACACTGAAGCTTTCTTT.

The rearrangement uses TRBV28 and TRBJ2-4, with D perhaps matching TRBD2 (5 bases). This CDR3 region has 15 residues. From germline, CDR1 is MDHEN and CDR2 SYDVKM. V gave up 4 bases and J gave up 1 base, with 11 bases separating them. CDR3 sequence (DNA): TGTGCCAGCAGTTCGCCTAGCACGGCCAAAAACATTCAGTACTTC. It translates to CASSSPSTAKNIQYF. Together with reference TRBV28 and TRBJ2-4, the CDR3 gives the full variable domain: DVKVTQSSRYLVKRTGEKVFLECVQDMDHENMFWYRQDPGLGLRLIYFSYDVKMKEKGDIPEGYSVSREKKERFSLILESASTNQTSMYLCASSSPSTAKNIQYFGAGTRLSVL.

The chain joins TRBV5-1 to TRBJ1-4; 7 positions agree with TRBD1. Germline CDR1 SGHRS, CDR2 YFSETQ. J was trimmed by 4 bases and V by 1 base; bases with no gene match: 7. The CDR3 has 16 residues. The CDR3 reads CASSLTGVEGNEKLFF. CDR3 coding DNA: TGCGCCAGCAGCTTGACAGGGGTGGAGGGTAATGAAAAACTGTTTTTT.

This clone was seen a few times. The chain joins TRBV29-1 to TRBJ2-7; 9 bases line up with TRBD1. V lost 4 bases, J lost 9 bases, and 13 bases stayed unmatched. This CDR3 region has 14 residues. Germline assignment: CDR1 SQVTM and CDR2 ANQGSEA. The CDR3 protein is CSVGTGDDFRGQYF. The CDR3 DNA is TGCAGCGTTGGGACAGGGGACGATTTCAGGGGGCAGTACTTC.